The T cell receptor beta chain under discussion was sequenced for a study of blood T cell repertoires in COVID-19. Study-wide context: There were acute and convalescent COVID-19 samples, and they came from the United States, Italy and Spain. PBMCs, B-cell-depleted T cells, or T cells were the source of the cDNA or gDNA that made up the material.

Trimming at V came to 5 bases and at J to 1 base, leaving 3 bases not matched to a gene. Germline lookup yields CDR1 MNHEY and CDR2 SVGAGI. The CDR3 totals 14 residues. In the authors' workflow: Scientists estimated how many nucleated cells there were by amplifying reference gene primers. Sequencing used immunoSEQ multiplex PCR; TCRdb keeps in-frame clones, though not all of them. V, J and clone size derive from that table, while D and trimming were established from the DNA sequence. The repertoire holds over 150,000 clones, with over 80% as singletons. The chain is built from TRBV6-5 and TRBJ2-7; 9 nucleotides match TRBD2. Sequenced material: peripheral blood. The TCR sequence derives from a woman between 55 and 75 years old with acute or convalescent COVID-19. The CDR3: CASSLSGRSYEQYF. CDR3 sequence (DNA): TGTGCCAGCAGTCTTAGCGGGAGATCCTACGAGCAGTACTTC.